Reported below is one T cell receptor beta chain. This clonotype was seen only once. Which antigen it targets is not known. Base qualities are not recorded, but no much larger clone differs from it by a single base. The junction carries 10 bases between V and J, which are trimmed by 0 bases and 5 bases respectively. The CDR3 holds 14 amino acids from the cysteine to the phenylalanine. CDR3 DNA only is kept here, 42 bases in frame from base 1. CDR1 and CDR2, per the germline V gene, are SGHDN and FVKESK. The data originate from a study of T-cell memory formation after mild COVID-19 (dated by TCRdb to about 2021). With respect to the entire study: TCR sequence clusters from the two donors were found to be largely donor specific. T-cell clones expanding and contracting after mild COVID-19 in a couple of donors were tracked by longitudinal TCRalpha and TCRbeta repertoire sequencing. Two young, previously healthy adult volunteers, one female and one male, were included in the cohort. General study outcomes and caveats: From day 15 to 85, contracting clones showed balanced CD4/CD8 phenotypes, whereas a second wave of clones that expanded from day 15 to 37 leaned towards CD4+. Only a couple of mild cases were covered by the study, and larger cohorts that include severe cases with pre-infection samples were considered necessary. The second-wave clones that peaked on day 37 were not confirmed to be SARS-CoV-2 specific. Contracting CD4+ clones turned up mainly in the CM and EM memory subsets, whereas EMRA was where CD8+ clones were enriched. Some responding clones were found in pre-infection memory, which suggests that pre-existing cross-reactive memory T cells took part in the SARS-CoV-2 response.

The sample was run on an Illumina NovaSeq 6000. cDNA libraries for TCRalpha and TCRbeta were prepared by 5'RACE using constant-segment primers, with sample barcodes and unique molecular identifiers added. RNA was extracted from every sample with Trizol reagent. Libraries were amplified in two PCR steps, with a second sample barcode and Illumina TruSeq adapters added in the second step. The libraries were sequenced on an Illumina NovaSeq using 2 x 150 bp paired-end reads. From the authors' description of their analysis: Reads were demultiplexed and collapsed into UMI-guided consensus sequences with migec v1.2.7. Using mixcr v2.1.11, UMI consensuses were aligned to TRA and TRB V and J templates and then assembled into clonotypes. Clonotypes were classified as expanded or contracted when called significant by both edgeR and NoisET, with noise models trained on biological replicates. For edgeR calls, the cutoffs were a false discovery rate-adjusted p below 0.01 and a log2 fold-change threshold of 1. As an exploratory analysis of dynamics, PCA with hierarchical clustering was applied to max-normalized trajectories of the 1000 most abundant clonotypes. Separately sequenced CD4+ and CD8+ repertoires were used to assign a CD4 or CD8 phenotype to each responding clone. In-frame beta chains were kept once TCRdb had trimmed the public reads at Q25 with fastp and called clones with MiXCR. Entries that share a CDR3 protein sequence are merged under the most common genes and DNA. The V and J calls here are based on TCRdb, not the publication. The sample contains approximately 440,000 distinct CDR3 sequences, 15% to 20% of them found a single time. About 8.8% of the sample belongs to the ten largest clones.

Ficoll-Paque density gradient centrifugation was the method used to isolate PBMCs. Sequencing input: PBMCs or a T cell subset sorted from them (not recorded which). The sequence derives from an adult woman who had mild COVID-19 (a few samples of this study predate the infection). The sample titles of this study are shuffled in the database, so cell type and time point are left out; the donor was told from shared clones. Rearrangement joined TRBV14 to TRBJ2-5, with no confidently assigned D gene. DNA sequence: TGTGCCAGCAGCCAAGAGGTCGTCGGGGAGACCCAGTACTTC. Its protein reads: CASSQEVVGETQYF.